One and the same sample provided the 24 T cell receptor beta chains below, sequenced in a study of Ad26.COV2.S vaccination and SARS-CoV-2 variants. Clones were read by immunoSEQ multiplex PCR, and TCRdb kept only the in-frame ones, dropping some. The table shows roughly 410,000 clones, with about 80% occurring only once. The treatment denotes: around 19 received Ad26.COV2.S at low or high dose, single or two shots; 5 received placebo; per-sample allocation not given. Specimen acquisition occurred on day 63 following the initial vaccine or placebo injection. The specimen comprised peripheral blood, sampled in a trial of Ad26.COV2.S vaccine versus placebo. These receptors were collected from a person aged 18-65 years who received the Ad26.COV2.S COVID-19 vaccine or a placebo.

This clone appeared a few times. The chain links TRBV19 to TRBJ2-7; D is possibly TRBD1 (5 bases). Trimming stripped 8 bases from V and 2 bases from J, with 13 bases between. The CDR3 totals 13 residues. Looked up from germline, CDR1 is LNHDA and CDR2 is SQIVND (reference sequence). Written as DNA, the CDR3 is TGTGCCAGTGGACAAGATTTGGCCTACGAGCAGTACTTC. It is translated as CASGQDLAYEQYF.

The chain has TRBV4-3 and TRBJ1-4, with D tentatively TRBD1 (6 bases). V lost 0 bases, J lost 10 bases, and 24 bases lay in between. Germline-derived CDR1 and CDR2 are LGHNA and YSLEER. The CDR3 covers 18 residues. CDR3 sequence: CASSQDIGRQDLNGKLFF. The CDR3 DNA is TGCGCCAGCAGCCAAGATATCGGCCGACAGGACTTGAACGGAAAACTGTTTTTT.

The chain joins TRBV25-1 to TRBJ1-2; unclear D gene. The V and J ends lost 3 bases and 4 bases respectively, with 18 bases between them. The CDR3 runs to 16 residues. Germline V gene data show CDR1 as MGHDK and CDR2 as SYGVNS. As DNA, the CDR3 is TGTGCCAGCAGTGATAAGTGGGCGCGGGAAGGCTATGGCTACACCTTC. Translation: CASSDKWAREGYGYTF.

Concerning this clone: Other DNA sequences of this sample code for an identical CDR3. DNA of the CDR3: TGTGCCAGCAGTTACTCTAGCGGGAGCTCCTACGAGCAGTACTTC. Protein product: CASSYSSGSSYEQYF. J is TRBJ2-7 and V is TRBV6-5, with 9 bases that match TRBD2. Trimming at V came to 0 bases and at J to 0 bases, leaving 0 bases not matched to a gene. The CDR3 is made up of 15 amino acids. Germline CDR1 reads MNHEY; CDR2 reads SVGAGI.

This CDR3 is CAWSVAGNSPLHF. CDR3 DNA sequence: TGTGCCTGGAGTGTAGCGGGGAATTCACCCCTCCACTTT. The chain is built from TRBV30 and TRBJ1-6; D is undetermined. Germline-derived CDR1 and CDR2 are GTSNPN and SVGIG (reference sequence). V was trimmed by 0 bases and J by 7 bases, leaving 7 bases between them. CDR3 size: 13 residues.

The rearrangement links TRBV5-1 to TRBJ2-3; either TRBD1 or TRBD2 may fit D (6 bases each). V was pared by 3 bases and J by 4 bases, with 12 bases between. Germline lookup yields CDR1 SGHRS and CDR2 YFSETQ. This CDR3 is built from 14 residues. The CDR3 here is CASSSGADPDTQYF. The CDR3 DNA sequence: TGCGCCAGCAGCTCGGGGGCGGATCCAGATACGCAGTATTTT.

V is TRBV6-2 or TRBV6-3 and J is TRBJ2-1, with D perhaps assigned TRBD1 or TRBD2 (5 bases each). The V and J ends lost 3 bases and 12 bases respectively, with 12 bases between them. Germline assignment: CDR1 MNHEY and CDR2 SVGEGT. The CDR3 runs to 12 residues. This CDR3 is CASSYLGARQFF. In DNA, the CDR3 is TGTGCCAGCAGTTATCTCGGGGCCAGGCAGTTCTTC.

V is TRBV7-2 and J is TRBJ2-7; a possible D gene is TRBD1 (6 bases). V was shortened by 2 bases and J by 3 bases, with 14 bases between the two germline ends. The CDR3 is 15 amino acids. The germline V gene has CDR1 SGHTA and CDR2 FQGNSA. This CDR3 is CASSLIGQTLYEQYF. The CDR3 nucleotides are TGTGCCAGCAGCTTAATTGGACAGACCCTCTACGAGCAGTACTTC.

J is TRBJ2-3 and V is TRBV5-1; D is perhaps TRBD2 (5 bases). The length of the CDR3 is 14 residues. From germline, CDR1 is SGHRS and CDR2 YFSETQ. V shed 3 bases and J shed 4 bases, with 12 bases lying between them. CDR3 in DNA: TGCGCCAGCAGCTGGACTGGGTCCGCAGATACGCAGTATTTT. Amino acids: CASSWTGSADTQYF.

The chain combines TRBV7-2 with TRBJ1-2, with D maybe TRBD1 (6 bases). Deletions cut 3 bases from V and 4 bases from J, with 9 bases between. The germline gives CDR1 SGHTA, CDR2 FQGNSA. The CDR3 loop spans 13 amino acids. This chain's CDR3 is CASSFGTSYGYTF. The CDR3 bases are TGTGCCAGCAGCTTTGGGACATCCTATGGCTACACCTTC.

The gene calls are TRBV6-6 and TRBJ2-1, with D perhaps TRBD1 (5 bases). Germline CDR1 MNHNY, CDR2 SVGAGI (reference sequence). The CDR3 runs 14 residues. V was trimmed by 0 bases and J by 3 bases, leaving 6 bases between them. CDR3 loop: CASSYSQGYNEQFF. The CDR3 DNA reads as TGTGCCAGCAGTTACTCTCAGGGCTACAATGAGCAGTTCTTC.

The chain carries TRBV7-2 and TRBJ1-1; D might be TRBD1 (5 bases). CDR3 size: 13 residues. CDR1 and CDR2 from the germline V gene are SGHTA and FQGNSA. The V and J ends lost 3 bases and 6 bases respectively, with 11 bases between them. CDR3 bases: TGTGCCAGCAGCTTCGTGGGGCGGGCTGAAGCTTTCTTT. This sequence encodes CASSFVGRAEAFF.

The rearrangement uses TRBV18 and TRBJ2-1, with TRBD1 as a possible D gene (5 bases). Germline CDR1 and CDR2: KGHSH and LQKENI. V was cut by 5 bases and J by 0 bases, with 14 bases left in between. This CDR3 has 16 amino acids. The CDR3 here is CASSGRQSSSYNEQFF. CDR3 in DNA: TGTGCCAGCTCAGGTCGACAGTCTTCCTCCTACAATGAGCAGTTCTTC.

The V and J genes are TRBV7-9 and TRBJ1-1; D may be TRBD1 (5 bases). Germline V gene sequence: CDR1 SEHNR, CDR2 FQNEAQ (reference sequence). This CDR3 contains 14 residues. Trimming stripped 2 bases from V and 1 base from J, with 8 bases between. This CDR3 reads CASSLNTGNTEAFF. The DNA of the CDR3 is TGTGCCAGCAGCTTAAACACAGGGAACACTGAAGCTTTCTTT. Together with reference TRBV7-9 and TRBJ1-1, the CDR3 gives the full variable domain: DTGVSQNPRHKITKRGQNVTFRCDPISEHNRLYWYRQTLGQGPEFLTYFQNEAQLEKSRLLSDRFSAERPKGSFSTLEIQRTEQGDSAMYLCASSLNTGNTEAFFGQGTRLTVV.

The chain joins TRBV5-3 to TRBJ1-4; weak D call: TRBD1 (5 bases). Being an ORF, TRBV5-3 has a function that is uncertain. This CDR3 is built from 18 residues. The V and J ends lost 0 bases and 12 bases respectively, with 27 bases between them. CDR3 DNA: TGTGCCAGAAGCTTGGGTCCTCTTACAGGAGATCGGCGGTGGGAACTGTTTTTT. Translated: CARSLGPLTGDRRWELFF.

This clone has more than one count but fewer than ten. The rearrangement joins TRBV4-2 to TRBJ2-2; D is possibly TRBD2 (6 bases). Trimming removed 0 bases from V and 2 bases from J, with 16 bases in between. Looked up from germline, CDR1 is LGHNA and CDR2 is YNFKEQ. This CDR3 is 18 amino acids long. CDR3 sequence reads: CASSQDLSWGVNTGELFF. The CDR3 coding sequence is TGTGCCAGCAGCCAAGATCTGTCGTGGGGGGTAAACACCGGGGAGCTGTTTTTT.

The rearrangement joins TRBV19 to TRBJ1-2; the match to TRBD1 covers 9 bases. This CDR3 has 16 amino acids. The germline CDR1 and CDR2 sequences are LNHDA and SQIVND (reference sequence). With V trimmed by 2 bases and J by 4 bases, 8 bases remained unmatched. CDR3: CASSIIGGQGTYGYTF. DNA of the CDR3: TGTGCCAGTAGTATAATAGGCGGACAGGGGACCTATGGCTACACCTTC.

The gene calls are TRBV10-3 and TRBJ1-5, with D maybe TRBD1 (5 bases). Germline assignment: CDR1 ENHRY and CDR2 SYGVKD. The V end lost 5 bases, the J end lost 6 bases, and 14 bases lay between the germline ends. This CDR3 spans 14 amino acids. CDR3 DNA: TGTGCCATCAGTAGGGACCCCTTGGGTCAGCCCCAGCATTTT. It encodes CAISRDPLGQPQHF.

The CDR3 DNA sequence: TGTGCCAGCCTGACACAGGGACAAGAGACCCAGTACTTC. Protein product: CASLTQGQETQYF. V gene TRBV2 combines with J gene TRBJ2-5, with a weak D call TRBD1 (6 bases). Germline-derived CDR1 and CDR2 are SNHLY and FYNNEI. This CDR3 has 13 residues. Deletions cut 8 bases from V and 2 bases from J, with 12 bases between. The full variable domain, with the rest looked up from reference TRBV2 and TRBJ2-5, is EPEVTQTPSHQVTQMGQEVILRCVPISNHLYFYWYRQILGQKVEFLVSFYNNEISEKSEIFDDQFSVERPDGSNFTLKIRSTKLEDSAMYFCASLTQGQETQYFGPGTRLLVL.

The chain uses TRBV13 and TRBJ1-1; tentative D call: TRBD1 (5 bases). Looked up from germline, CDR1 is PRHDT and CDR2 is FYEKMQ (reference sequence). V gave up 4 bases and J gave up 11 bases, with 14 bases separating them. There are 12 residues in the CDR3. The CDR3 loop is CASSSRTGAAFF. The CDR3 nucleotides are TGTGCCAGCAGCTCGCGGACCGGGGCGGCTTTCTTT.

The CDR3 DNA is TGTGCCAGCAGCTTAGTCTCCGGGAGCTCTGGCTACACCTTC. Translation: CASSLVSGSSGYTF. The rearrangement uses TRBV11-2 and TRBJ1-2; no clear D gene. The CDR3 loop spans 14 amino acids. Germline loops: CDR1 SGHAT, CDR2 FQNNGV. Trimming removed 1 base at V and 7 bases at J, with 13 bases between.

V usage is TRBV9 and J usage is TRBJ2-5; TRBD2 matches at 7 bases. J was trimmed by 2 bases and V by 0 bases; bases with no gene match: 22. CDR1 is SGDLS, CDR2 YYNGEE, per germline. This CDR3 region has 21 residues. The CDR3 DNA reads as TGTGCCAGCAGCGTAGCTCTCGGGCGGGGCAGCGGGATGTCGGGTCAAGAGACCCAGTACTTC. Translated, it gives CASSVALGRGSGMSGQETQYF. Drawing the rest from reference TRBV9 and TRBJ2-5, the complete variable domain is DSGVTQTPKHLITATGQRVTLRCSPRSGDLSVYWYQQSLDQGLQFLIQYYNGEERAKGNILERFSAQQFPDLHSELNLSSLELGDSALYFCASSVALGRGSGMSGQETQYFGPGTRLLVL.

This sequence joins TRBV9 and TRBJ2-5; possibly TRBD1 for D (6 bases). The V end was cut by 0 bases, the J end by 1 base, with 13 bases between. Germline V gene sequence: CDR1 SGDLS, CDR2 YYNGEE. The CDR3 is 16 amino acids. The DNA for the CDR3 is TGTGCCAGCAGCGTAGGAGGCAGGGGCGGCCAAGAGACCCAGTACTTC. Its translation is CASSVGGRGGQETQYF.

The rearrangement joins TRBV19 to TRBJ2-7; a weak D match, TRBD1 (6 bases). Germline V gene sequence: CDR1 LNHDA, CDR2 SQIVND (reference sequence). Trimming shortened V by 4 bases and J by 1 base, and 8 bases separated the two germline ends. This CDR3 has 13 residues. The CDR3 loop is CASSNRVSYEQYF. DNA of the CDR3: TGTGCCAGTAGTAACAGGGTTTCCTACGAGCAGTACTTC.